One sample yielded the 14 T cell receptor beta chains listed below, sequenced in a study of beta chain features in type 1 diabetes. Overall study findings and caveats: All four CD4+ subsets from Type 1 diabetes patients carried moderately but significantly shorter TCRB CDR3s.

The antigens of these receptors remain unknown. Since all of the isolated RNA was reverse transcribed, expressed TCRB transcripts were what got sequenced. Assay: immunoSEQ multiplex PCR; the TCRdb copy retains only in-frame clones and omits some. Of about 270,000 clones listed, about 13% are singletons. Sequenced sample: naive CD4+ T cells from blood. Every receptor here comes from a man aged 25-40 years with type 1 diabetes.

The chain recombines TRBV6-5 with TRBJ2-5, with a tentative D call TRBD1 (6 bases). Germline assignment: CDR1 MNHEY and CDR2 SVGAGI. Trimming pared 6 bases from V and 1 base from J, leaving 15 bases between. The CDR3 sequence is 15 residues long. CDR3 sequence: CASRRSGTLQETQYF. CDR3 DNA sequence: TGTGCCAGCAGACGATCCGGGACACTCCAAGAGACCCAGTACTTC.

This clone has more than one count but fewer than ten. V usage is TRBV5-4 and J usage is TRBJ2-4, with a tentative D call TRBD2 (6 bases). The CDR3 is 15 amino acids. Trimming took off 4 bases at V and 5 bases at J, with 16 bases between the two ends. The germline V gene encodes CDR1 SGHNT and CDR2 YYREEE (reference sequence). The CDR3, as DNA: TGTGCCAGCAGCGTCGGGCCCGCGGGGCAAAACATTCAGTACTTC. Translated, it gives CASSVGPAGQNIQYF.

The gene calls are TRBV11-1 and TRBJ2-7; 13 bases are shared with TRBD2. The CDR3 length is 16 residues. J gave up 6 bases and V 0 bases, and 5 bases lay outside the gene matches. CDR1 is SGHAT and CDR2 is FQDESV in the germline V gene (reference sequence). The CDR3 loop reads CASSLAPRLAGGEQYF. CDR3 in DNA: TGTGCCAGCAGCTTAGCGCCGCGACTAGCGGGAGGCGAGCAGTACTTC.

The gene calls are TRBV4-2 and TRBJ2-5; 9 bases align to TRBD2. The trim removed 0 bases at V and 7 bases at J, leaving 9 bases unmatched. This CDR3 is 16 amino acids long. Germline V gene lookup returns CDR1 LGHNA and CDR2 YNFKEQ. The CDR3 coding sequence is TGTGCCAGCAGCCAAGAAGTGGCGGGAGGGCTGGGGACCCAGTACTTC. Protein sequence: CASSQEVAGGLGTQYF.

The genes are TRBV9 and TRBJ1-1; TRBD1 is a possible D gene (5 bases). V shed 2 bases and J shed 2 bases, with 10 bases lying between them. The CDR3 runs 14 residues. Germline V gene data show CDR1 as SGDLS and CDR2 as YYNGEE. The CDR3 spells CASSVLQENTEAFF. DNA for the CDR3: TGTGCCAGCAGCGTTTTACAGGAAAACACTGAAGCTTTCTTT.

This CDR3 is CAWSRNRDSIPRGEQFF. As DNA, the CDR3 is TGTGCCTGGAGTAGAAACCGGGACAGCATACCGAGGGGTGAGCAGTTCTTC. The chain employs TRBV30 and TRBJ2-1; TRBD1 matches 7 bases. The CDR3 spans 17 residues. Germline V gives CDR1 GTSNPN, CDR2 SVGIG (reference sequence). J gave up 9 bases and V 2 bases, and 19 bases lay outside the gene matches.

This clone showed up just a few times. J is TRBJ2-2 and V is TRBV15; a possible D gene is TRBD2 (6 bases). The CDR3 loop spans 15 amino acids. Germline loops: CDR1 LNHNV, CDR2 YYDKDF (reference sequence). Trimming stripped 2 bases from V and 7 bases from J, with 14 bases between. Here the CDR3 reads CATSRRTTPSGELFF. The CDR3 coding sequence is TGTGCCACCAGCAGAAGGACTACCCCCAGCGGGGAGCTGTTTTTT.

The chain employs TRBV7-2 and TRBJ1-2; 7 bases are shared with TRBD1. The germline V gene has CDR1 SGHTA and CDR2 FQGNSA. Trimming cost V 5 bases and J 4 bases; bases outside gene matches: 4. This CDR3 region has 13 residues. The CDR3 nucleotides read TGTGCCAGCAGCCAGGGACAGTTCTATGGCTACACCTTC. It encodes CASSQGQFYGYTF.

The chain couples TRBV7-2 to TRBJ2-5, with D maybe TRBD2 (5 bases). The DNA end lines up better with TRBJ2-7; the J call may be wrong. The germline V gene encodes CDR1 SGHTA and CDR2 FQGNSA. The CDR3 has 13 residues. The CDR3 loop is CASLSREFAEQYF. CDR3 nucleotide sequence: TGTGCCAGCCTTTCAAGGGAGTTTGCCGAGCAGTACTTC.

This chain joins TRBV30 and TRBJ2-5; 9 bases match TRBD2. The CDR3 length is 15 residues. CDR1 and CDR2 from the germline V gene are GTSNPN and SVGIG (reference sequence). The junction had 6 bases not matched to a gene; V was cut back by 0 bases and J by 4 bases. The DNA for the CDR3 is TGTGCCTGGAGTGTACGTCTAGCGGGATTAGAGACCCAGTACTTC. It yields the protein CAWSVRLAGLETQYF.

The table lists this clone with a few counts. The chain is built from TRBV19 and TRBJ2-5, with D possibly matching TRBD2 (5 bases). The CDR3 is 16 residues long. Germline CDR1 is LNHDA and CDR2 is SQIVND (reference sequence). Trimming removed 5 bases at V and 6 bases at J, with 22 bases between. The CDR3: CASSPSHRGTGKTQYF. In DNA, the CDR3 is TGTGCCAGTAGTCCGAGCCACCGGGGTACGGGGAAGACCCAGTACTTC.

This clone was observed a few times. This chain joins TRBV28 and TRBJ2-3, with a weak D call TRBD1 (6 bases). Per the germline V gene, CDR1 is MDHEN and CDR2 is SYDVKM. The CDR3 length is 15 residues. Trimming took off 5 bases at V and 3 bases at J, with 15 bases between the two ends. As DNA, the CDR3 is TGTGCCAGCAGTCAACCAGGGGCCGGGACAGATACGCAGTATTTT. It translates to CASSQPGAGTDTQYF.

J is TRBJ2-1 and V is TRBV19; 12 positions match TRBD2. J gave up 5 bases and V 6 bases, and 2 bases lay outside the gene matches. The CDR3 loop spans 14 amino acids. Germline V gives CDR1 LNHDA, CDR2 SQIVND (reference sequence). The CDR3 DNA reads as TGTGCCAGTAGACGACTAGCGGGAGACAATGAGCAGTTCTTC. Its translation: CASRRLAGDNEQFF. Supplemented by reference TRBV19 and TRBJ2-1, the full variable domain reads DGGITQSPKYLFRKEGQNVTLSCEQNLNHDAMYWYRQDPGQGLRLIYYSQIVNDFQKGDIAEGYSVSREKKESFPLTVTSAQKNPTAFYLCASRRLAGDNEQFFGPGTRLTVL.

This chain joins TRBV2 and TRBJ1-1; no clear D gene. The CDR3 totals 10 residues. Germline V lookup: CDR1 SNHLY, CDR2 FYNNEI. The V end lost 9 bases, the J end lost 11 bases, and 13 bases lay between the germline ends. The CDR3 DNA reads TGTGCCAGTGCCCCGGGCGGGGCTTTCTTT. Amino acids: CASAPGGAFF.